The clone carrying this T cell receptor beta chain has just one count. Its antigen is undetermined. One entry per CDR3 protein, called by TCRdb with MiXCR from the reads. The table shows some 680,000 distinct CDR3 sequences, with about 40% occurring only once. The source of the sample is a study of T cell repertoires in cytomegalovirus infection. Study-wide background: The public TCR beta signatures pointed to both CMV infection and matching HLA type.

Germline assignment: CDR1 KGHDR and CDR2 SFDVKD. The CDR3 spans 17 residues. The V gene end was trimmed by 3 bases and the J gene end by 0 bases; junction bases not matched to a gene: 6. Study-wide points: Identification of carriers of CMV plus the relevant HLA was performed using cumulative public TCR beta family frequency. There were HLA-C-restricted CMV-specific TCR beta clonotypes dominating the ex vivo response.

The clonotype was recovered from a human donor in good health (CMV status not recorded). Some clones in this sample may be carry-over from other donors' samples. The chain recombines TRBV24-1 with TRBJ2-1, with TRBD2 matching over 8 bases. The sample consisted of PBMCs. Here the CDR3 reads CATSDATSGGSYNEQFF. The CDR3 DNA sequence: TGTGCCACCAGTGATGCTACTAGCGGAGGCTCCTACAATGAGCAGTTCTTC.